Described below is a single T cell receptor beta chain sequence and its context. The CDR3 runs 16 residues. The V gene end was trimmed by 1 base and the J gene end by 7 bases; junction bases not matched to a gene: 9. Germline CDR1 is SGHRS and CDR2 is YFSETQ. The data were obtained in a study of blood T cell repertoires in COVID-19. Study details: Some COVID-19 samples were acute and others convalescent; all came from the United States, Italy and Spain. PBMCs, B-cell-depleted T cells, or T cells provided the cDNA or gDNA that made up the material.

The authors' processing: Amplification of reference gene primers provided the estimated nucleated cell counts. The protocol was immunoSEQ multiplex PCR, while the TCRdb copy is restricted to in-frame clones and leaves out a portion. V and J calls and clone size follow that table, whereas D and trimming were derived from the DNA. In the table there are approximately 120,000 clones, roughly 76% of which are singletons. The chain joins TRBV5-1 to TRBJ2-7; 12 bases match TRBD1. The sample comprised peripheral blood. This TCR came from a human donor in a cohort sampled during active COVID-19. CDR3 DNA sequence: TGCGCCAGCAGCTTGTCGGGACAGGGGGCGCCCCAGGAGCAGTACTTC. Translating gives CASSLSGQGAPQEQYF.